This T cell receptor (beta chain) was identified during a study of blood T cell repertoires in COVID-19. Study information: Sites across the United States, Italy and Spain contributed samples from acute and convalescent COVID-19. The analysed material was cDNA or gDNA that came from T cells, B-cell-depleted T cells, or PBMCs.

In the authors' methods: Amplification from reference gene primers served as the basis for estimated nucleated cell counts. Some clones are missing from TCRdb's copy, which holds only in-frame ones; the method was immunoSEQ multiplex PCR. The DNA gave D and trimming, while V, J and clone size come from that table. Found here are about 180,000 clones, 85% to 90% of them singletons; the top ten hold less than 25%. The receptor's source is a man between 65 and 85 years old with active or convalescent COVID-19. Sequences were obtained from peripheral blood.

The CDR3 nucleotides read TGTGCCAGCAGCTTAGGGTCTCGGCAGGGGAGAGCTTTCTTT. Translated, it gives CASSLGSRQGRAFF. V usage is TRBV7-2 and J usage is TRBJ1-1; the D gene is possibly TRBD1 (6 bases). Trimming pared 1 base from V and 10 bases from J, leaving 16 bases between. The CDR3 length is 14 residues. CDR1 and CDR2 (germline): SGHTA, FQGNSA.